This entry describes one T cell receptor (beta chain). Its antigen remains unknown. Deletions cut 5 bases from V and 10 bases from J, with 6 bases between. The CDR3 extends over 11 amino acids. Germline CDR1 reads PRHDT; CDR2 reads FYEKMQ (reference sequence). The data derive from a study of shared clonotypes between healthy human individuals. Study as a whole: Three plates each covered CD4 naive and memory; CD8 naive two, CD8 memory one.

Study-level findings and limits: Memory subsets generally showed smaller estimated richness than naive subsets did.

Generated by immunoSEQ multiplex PCR, the TCRdb table keeps only in-frame clones and is missing some. The repertoire holds some 1,900,000 clones, with about 95% as singletons. Naive-designated CD8 cells lacked CD45RO, were positively enriched for CCR7, and omitted terminally differentiated effector memory CD45RA+ cells. The rearrangement uses TRBV13 and TRBJ1-6; D uncertain. Sample: naive CD8+ T cells sorted from blood. The TCR sequence derives from a man in his late teens or twenties in good health. CDR3 residues: CASSPGSPLHF. DNA for the CDR3: TGTGCCAGCAGCCCCGGGTCACCCCTCCACTTT.